These T cell receptor beta chains were read from a single sample in a study of vaccination effects on CD4 cells after COVID-19. Assay: immunoSEQ multiplex PCR; the TCRdb copy retains only in-frame clones and omits some. The sample shows roughly 35,000 clones, around 69% of them seen only once. These TCRs are of unknown antigen specificity. Sequences were derived from CD4+ T cells from PBMCs cultured with HCoV-NL63 spike peptides, sampled before COVID-19 vaccination. The receptors were gathered from a human donor who had a prior SARS-CoV-2 infection. Both conserved end residues are part of each CDR3. A D gene is named only where the DNA matches it firmly. Only part of the rows carry a size: once, few, many, or a class if the clone is expanded.

v_gene: TRBV7-9; abundance: .; d_gene: TRBD1; j_gene: TRBJ1-2; CDR3aa: CASSLGDRAFFF; CDR3nt: TGTGCCAGCAGCCTGGGGGACAGGGCCTTTTTCTTC
v_gene: TRBV5-5; abundance: .; d_gene: TRBD1; j_gene: TRBJ1-6; CDR3aa: CASSLDLDRVYNSPLHF; CDR3nt: TGTGCCAGCAGCCTTGACCTGGACAGGGTTTATAATTCACCCCTCCACTTT
v_gene: TRBV15; abundance: .; d_gene: TRBD1; j_gene: TRBJ2-7; CDR3aa: CATSRAGGEQYF; CDR3nt: TGTGCCACCAGCAGAGCAGGGGGCGAGCAGTACTTC
v_gene: TRBV6-2/TRBV6-3; abundance: .; d_gene: .; j_gene: TRBJ1-5; CDR3aa: CASSWRGEYQPQHF; CDR3nt: TGTGCCAGCAGTTGGAGAGGGGAGTACCAGCCCCAGCATTTT
v_gene: TRBV30; abundance: .; d_gene: TRBD1; j_gene: TRBJ1-2; CDR3aa: CAWSRDSWNYGYTF; CDR3nt: TGTGCCTGGTCTCGGGACAGCTGGAACTATGGCTACACCTTC
v_gene: TRBV11-1; abundance: .; d_gene: .; j_gene: TRBJ2-3; CDR3aa: CASSPDSTWEDTQYF; CDR3nt: TGTGCCAGCAGCCCGGACTCAACTTGGGAAGATACGCAGTATTTT
v_gene: TRBV11-3; abundance: few; d_gene: .; j_gene: TRBJ1-1; CDR3aa: CASSLEWWGQNTEAFF; CDR3nt: TGTGCCAGCAGCTTAGAGTGGTGGGGCCAGAACACTGAAGCTTTCTTT
v_gene: TRBV3-1/TRBV3-2; abundance: once; d_gene: .; j_gene: TRBJ2-3; CDR3aa: CASSHRVREQYF; CDR3nt: TGTGCCAGCAGCCATCGCGTCCGGGAACAGTATTTT
v_gene: TRBV27; abundance: .; d_gene: TRBD1; j_gene: TRBJ2-2; CDR3aa: CASRQGQENTGELFF; CDR3nt: TGTGCCAGCAGACAGGGACAGGAGAACACCGGGGAGCTGTTTTTT
v_gene: TRBV19; abundance: once; d_gene: TRBD1; j_gene: TRBJ1-5; CDR3aa: CASSIDRVFNQPQHF; CDR3nt: TGTGCCAGTAGTATTGACAGGGTGTTCAATCAGCCCCAGCATTTT
v_gene: TRBV7-9; abundance: few; d_gene: TRBD2; j_gene: TRBJ2-7; CDR3aa: CASSLDGTSDNYEQYF; CDR3nt: TGTGCCAGCAGCTTAGACGGGACTAGCGACAACTACGAGCAGTACTTC
v_gene: TRBV18; abundance: .; d_gene: TRBD2; j_gene: TRBJ2-4; CDR3aa: CASSPKKLAGTDKNIQYF; CDR3nt: TGTGCCAGCTCACCCAAAAAACTAGCGGGAACCGACAAAAACATTCAGTACTTC
v_gene: TRBV9; abundance: once; d_gene: TRBD2; j_gene: TRBJ2-5; CDR3aa: CASSMGLAGMYQETQYF; CDR3nt: TGTGCCAGCAGCATGGGACTAGCGGGAATGTACCAAGAGACCCAGTACTTC
v_gene: TRBV7-8; abundance: .; d_gene: .; j_gene: TRBJ1-1; CDR3aa: CASSLEGGSRGDTEAFF; CDR3nt: TGTGCCAGCAGCCTAGAGGGGGGTTCAAGGGGCGACACTGAAGCTTTCTTT
v_gene: TRBV6-1; abundance: .; d_gene: TRBD2; j_gene: TRBJ2-7; CDR3aa: CASSEEGAGGRWEQYF; CDR3nt: TGTGCCAGCAGTGAAGAGGGAGCGGGAGGGCGTTGGGAGCAGTACTTC
v_gene: TRBV9; abundance: few; d_gene: TRBD1; j_gene: TRBJ2-7; CDR3aa: CASSVEQGSYEQYF; CDR3nt: TGTGCCAGCAGCGTAGAACAGGGGTCCTACGAGCAGTACTTC
v_gene: TRBV9; abundance: .; d_gene: .; j_gene: TRBJ1-6; CDR3aa: CASSVGSSSYNSPLHF; CDR3nt: TGTGCCAGCAGCGTAGGTTCGAGCTCCTATAATTCACCCCTCCACTTT